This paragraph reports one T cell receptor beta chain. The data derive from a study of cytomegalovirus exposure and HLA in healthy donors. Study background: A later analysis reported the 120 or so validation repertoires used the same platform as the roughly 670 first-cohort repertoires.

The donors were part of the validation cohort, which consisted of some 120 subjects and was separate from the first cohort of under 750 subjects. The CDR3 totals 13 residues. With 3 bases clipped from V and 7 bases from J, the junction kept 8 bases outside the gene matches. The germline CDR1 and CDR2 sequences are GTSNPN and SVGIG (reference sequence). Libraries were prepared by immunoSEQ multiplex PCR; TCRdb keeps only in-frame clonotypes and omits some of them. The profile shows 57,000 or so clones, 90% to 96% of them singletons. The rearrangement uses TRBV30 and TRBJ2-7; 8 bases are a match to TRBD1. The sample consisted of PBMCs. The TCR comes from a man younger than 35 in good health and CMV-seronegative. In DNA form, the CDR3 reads TGTGCCTGGAGCCCGGACAGGGTGGGGGAGCAGTACTTC. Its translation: CAWSPDRVGEQYF.